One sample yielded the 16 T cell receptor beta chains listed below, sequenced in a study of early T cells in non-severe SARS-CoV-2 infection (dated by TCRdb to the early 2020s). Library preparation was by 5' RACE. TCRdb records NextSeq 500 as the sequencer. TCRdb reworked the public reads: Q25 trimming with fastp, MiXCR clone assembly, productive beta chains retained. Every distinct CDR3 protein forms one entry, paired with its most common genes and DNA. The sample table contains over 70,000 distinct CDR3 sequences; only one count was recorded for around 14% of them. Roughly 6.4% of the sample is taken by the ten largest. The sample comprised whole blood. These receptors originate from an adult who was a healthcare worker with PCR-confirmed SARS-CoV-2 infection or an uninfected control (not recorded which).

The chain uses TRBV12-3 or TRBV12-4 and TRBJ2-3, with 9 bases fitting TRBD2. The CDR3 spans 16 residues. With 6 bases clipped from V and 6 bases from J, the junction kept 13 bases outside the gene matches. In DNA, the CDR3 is TGTGCCAGCAGGCCCTCCCGGGCGGGAGGGCTGGATACGCAGTATTTT. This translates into CASRPSRAGGLDTQYF.

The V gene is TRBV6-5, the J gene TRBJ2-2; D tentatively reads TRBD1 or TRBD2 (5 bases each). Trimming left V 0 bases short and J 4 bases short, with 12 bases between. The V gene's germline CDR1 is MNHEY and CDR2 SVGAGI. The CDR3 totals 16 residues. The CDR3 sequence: CASSYSTTGTTGELFF. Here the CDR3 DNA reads TGTGCCAGCAGTTACTCGACGACCGGGACCACCGGGGAGCTGTTTTTT.

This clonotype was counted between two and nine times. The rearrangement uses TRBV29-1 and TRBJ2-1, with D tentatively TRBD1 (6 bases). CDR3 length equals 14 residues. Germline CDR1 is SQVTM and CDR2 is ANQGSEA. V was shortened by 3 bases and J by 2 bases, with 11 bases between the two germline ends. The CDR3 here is CSVEGQGTYNEQFF. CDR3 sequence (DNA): TGCAGCGTTGAGGGTCAGGGGACCTACAATGAGCAGTTCTTC.

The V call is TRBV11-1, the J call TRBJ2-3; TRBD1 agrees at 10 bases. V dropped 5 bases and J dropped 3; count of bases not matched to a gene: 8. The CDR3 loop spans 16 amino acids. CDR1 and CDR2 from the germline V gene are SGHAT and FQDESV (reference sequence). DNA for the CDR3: TGTGCCAGCAGCCTGATACCGGGACAGGGGACAGATACGCAGTATTTT. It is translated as CASSLIPGQGTDTQYF.

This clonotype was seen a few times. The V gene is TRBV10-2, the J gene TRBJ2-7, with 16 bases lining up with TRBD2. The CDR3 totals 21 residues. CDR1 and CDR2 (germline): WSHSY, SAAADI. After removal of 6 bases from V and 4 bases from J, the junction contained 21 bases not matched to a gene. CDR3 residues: CASRAWLSGTSGRAGGYEQYF. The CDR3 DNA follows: TGCGCCAGCAGGGCATGGTTGTCCGGGACTAGCGGGAGGGCCGGAGGATACGAGCAGTACTTC.

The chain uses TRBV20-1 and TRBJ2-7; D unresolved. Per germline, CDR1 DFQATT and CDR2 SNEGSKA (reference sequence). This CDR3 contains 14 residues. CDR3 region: CAAKRPSSSYEQYF. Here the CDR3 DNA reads TGCGCTGCAAAGCGCCCATCGAGCTCCTACGAGCAGTACTTC.

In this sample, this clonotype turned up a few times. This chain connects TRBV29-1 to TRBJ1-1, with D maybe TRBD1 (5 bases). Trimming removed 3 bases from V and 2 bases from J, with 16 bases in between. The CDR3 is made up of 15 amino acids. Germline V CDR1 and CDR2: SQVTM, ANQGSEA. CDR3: CSVDPSGGLNTEAFF. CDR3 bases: TGCAGCGTTGACCCCTCGGGGGGACTCAACACTGAAGCTTTCTTT.

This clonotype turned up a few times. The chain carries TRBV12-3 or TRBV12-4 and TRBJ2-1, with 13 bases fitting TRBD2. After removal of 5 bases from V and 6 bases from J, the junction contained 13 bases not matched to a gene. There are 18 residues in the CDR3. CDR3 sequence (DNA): TGTGCCAGCAGTCTGCTGCCTGTCACTAGCGGGAGGGGCAATGAGCAGTTCTTC. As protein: CASSLLPVTSGRGNEQFF.

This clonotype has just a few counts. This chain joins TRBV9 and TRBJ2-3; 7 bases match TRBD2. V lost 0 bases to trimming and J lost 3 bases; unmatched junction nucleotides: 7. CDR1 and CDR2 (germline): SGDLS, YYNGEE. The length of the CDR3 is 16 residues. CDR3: CASSVGGGRGTDTQYF. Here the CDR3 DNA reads TGTGCCAGCAGCGTAGGGGGAGGGCGGGGAACAGATACGCAGTATTTT. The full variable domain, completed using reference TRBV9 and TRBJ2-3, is DSGVTQTPKHLITATGQRVTLRCSPRSGDLSVYWYQQSLDQGLQFLIQYYNGEERAKGNILERFSAQQFPDLHSELNLSSLELGDSALYFCASSVGGGRGTDTQYFGPGTRLTVL.

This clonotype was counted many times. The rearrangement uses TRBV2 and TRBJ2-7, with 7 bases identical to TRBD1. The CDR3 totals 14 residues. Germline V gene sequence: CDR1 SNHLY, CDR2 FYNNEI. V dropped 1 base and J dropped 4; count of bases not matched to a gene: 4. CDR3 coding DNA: TGTGCCAGCAGTGAAGGAGGGGGCTGGTACGAGCAGTACTTC. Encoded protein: CASSEGGGWYEQYF.

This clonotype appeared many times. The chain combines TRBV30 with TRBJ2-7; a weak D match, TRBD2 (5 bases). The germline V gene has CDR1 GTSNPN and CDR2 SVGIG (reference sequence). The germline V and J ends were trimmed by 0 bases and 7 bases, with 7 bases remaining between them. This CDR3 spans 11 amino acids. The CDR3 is CAWSVRGEQYF. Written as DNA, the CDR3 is TGTGCCTGGAGTGTACGAGGGGAGCAGTACTTC.

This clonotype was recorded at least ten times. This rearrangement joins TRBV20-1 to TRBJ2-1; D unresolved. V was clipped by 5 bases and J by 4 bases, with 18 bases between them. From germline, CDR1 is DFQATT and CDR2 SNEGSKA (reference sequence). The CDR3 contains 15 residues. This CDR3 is CSAFRTDPRYNEQFF. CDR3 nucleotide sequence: TGCAGTGCTTTTCGGACGGATCCTAGATACAATGAGCAGTTCTTC.

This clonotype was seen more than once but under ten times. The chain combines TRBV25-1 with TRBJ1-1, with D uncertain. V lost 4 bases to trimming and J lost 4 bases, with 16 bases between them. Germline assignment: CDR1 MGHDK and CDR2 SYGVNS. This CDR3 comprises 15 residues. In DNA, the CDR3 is TGTGCCAGCAGTGTAATTGACCTCCGTGGCACTGAAGCTTTCTTT. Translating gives CASSVIDLRGTEAFF.

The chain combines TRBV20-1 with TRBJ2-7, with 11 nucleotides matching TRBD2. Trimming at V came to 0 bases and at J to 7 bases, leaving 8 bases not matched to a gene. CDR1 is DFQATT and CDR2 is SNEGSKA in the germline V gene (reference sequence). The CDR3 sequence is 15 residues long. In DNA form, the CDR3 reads TGCAGTGCTAGAGACTCTAGCGGGAGGCGTCGGGAGCAGTACTTC. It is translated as CSARDSSGRRREQYF.

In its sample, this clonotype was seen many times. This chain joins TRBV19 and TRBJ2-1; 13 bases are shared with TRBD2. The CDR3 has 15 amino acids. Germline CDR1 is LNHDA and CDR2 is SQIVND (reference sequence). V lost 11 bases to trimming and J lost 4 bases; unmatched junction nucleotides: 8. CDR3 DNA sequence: TGTGCCTGCAGACTAGCGGGAGGTTCTTACAATGAGCAGTTCTTC. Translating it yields CACRLAGGSYNEQFF.

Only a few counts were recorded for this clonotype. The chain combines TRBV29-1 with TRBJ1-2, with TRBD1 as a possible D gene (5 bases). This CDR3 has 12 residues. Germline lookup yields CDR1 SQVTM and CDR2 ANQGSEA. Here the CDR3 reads CSAGTSNYGYTF. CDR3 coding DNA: TGCAGTGCCGGGACTTCCAACTATGGCTACACCTTC.